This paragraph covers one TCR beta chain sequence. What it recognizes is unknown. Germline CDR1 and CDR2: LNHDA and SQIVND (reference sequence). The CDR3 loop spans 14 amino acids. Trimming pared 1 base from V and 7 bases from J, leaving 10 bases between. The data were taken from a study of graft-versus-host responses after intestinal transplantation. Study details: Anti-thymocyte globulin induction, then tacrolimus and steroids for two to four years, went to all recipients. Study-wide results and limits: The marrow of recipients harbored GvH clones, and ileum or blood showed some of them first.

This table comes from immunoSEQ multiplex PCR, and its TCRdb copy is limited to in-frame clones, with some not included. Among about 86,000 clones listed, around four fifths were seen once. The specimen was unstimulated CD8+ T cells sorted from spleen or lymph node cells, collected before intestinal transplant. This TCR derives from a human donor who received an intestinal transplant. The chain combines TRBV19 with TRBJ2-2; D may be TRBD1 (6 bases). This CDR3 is CASSIVQGYGELFF. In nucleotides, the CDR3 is TGTGCCAGTAGTATAGTACAGGGATACGGGGAGCTGTTTTTT.